This entry is about one TCR beta chain. Per the original methods: Reference gene primer amplification gave nucleated cell count estimates. Only in-frame clones appear in the TCRdb table, and some are missing; sequencing was by immunoSEQ multiplex PCR. Clone size and V and J calls were adopted from that table, with D and trimming inferred from the DNA. There are 65,000 to 85,000 clones in the sample; around 87% occur only once, and about a tenth lies in the top ten. The ends were cut back, 4 bases at V and 0 bases at J, with 19 bases in the middle. CDR1 and CDR2 (germline): SGHDT, YYEEEE. This CDR3 region has 17 residues. The sample originates from a study of blood T cell repertoires in COVID-19. Study details: Researchers got acute and convalescent COVID-19 samples from the United States, Italy and Spain. T cells, B-cell-depleted T cells, or PBMCs provided the cDNA or gDNA that served as material.

Source material: peripheral blood. The chain combines TRBV5-6 with TRBJ1-1; weak D call: TRBD1 (6 bases). This receptor was obtained from a woman younger than 35 with acute or convalescent COVID-19. Here the CDR3 reads CASSPGGRALMNTEAFF. For the CDR3, the DNA is TGTGCCAGCAGCCCTGGGGGCAGGGCCCTAATGAACACTGAAGCTTTCTTT.